What follows are 11 T cell receptor beta chains derived from one specimen sequenced in a study of PD-L1 blockade in urothelial cancer. Some clones are missing from TCRdb's copy, which holds only in-frame ones; the method was immunoSEQ multiplex PCR. The table includes about 48,000 clones, 80% to 90% detected once. The time point: peripheral blood 6 weeks after treatment start. The sample consisted of PBMCs, taken around atezolizumab (anti-PD-L1) treatment. The receptors derive from a man between 65 and 80 years old with urothelial cancer.

The chain uses TRBV5-6 and TRBJ1-3; D gene ambiguous. Trimming took off 7 bases at V and 1 base at J, with 9 bases between the two ends. Germline values: CDR1 SGHDT, CDR2 YYEEEE. The CDR3 spans 13 residues. Written as DNA, the CDR3 is TGTGCCAGCTTGCGGGTTTCTGGAAACACCATATATTTT. This encodes CASLRVSGNTIYF.

The gene calls are TRBV28 and TRBJ1-5; D is uncertain. The CDR3 has 13 residues. CDR1 and CDR2 (germline): MDHEN, SYDVKM. The germline V and J ends were trimmed by 5 bases and 7 bases, with 12 bases remaining between them. This CDR3 is CASSGPRWQPQHF. The CDR3 DNA reads as TGTGCCAGCAGTGGGCCACGTTGGCAGCCCCAGCATTTT. Full variable domain (outside the CDR3, taken from reference TRBV28 and TRBJ1-5): DVKVTQSSRYLVKRTGEKVFLECVQDMDHENMFWYRQDPGLGLRLIYFSYDVKMKEKGDIPEGYSVSREKKERFSLILESASTNQTSMYLCASSGPRWQPQHFGDGTRLSIL.

The rearrangement links TRBV18 to TRBJ2-7; the D is unclear. The V gene's germline CDR1 is KGHSH and CDR2 LQKENI. This CDR3 contains 15 residues. The V end lost 0 bases, the J end lost 0 bases, and 9 bases lay between the germline ends. The CDR3 nucleotides are TGTGCCAGCTCACCACCGGTAGCCACCTCCTACGAGCAGTACTTC. Protein sequence: CASSPPVATSYEQYF.

The rearrangement joins TRBV6-1 to TRBJ1-5, with D tentatively TRBD1 (5 bases). The CDR3 extends over 15 amino acids. Germline loops: CDR1 MNHNS, CDR2 SASEGT. The ends were cut back, 0 bases at V and 7 bases at J, with 13 bases in the middle. CDR3 DNA: TGTGCCAGCAGTGAAGCCAGGGAGGGAGGGCAGCCCCAGCATTTT. Translated: CASSEAREGGQPQHF.

The chain couples TRBV9 to TRBJ2-2; D is perhaps TRBD1 (6 bases). Germline CDR1 and CDR2: SGDLS and YYNGEE. V shed 5 bases and J shed 7 bases, with 12 bases lying between them. This CDR3 is 13 amino acids long. The CDR3 protein is CASRAGVGGELFF. The CDR3 DNA is TGTGCCAGCAGGGCAGGGGTAGGCGGGGAGCTGTTTTTT.

The chain employs TRBV5-4 and TRBJ2-3, with TRBD2 matching over 8 bases. CDR3 size: 16 residues. Germline loops: CDR1 SGHNT, CDR2 YYREEE (reference sequence). V dropped 4 bases and J dropped 0; count of bases not matched to a gene: 7. The chain's CDR3 is CASSLTLAGSTDTQYF. CDR3 DNA: TGTGCCAGCAGCCTCACTCTAGCGGGCAGCACAGATACGCAGTATTTT.

The J gene is TRBJ1-1, the V gene TRBV9; 10 bases are a match to TRBD1. The J segment lost 1 base and the V segment lost 4 bases, leaving 13 bases of the junction unmatched. The CDR3 has 18 amino acids. Per germline, CDR1 SGDLS and CDR2 YYNGEE. Written as DNA, the CDR3 is TGTGCCAGCAGCCCCTGGGAGGGGACAGGGGCCCCGAACACTGAAGCTTTCTTT. Encoded protein: CASSPWEGTGAPNTEAFF.

The V gene is TRBV5-1, the J gene TRBJ2-2; TRBD2 aligns across 10 bases. CDR3 length: 17 amino acids. J lost 5 bases, V lost 6 bases, and 13 bases had no gene match. CDR1 and CDR2 from the germline V gene are SGHRS and YFSETQ. The CDR3 loop reads CASNVRAAGGNTGELFF. The CDR3 nucleotides are TGCGCCAGCAACGTTCGGGCAGCGGGAGGGAATACCGGGGAGCTGTTTTTT.

The rearrangement uses TRBV5-4 and TRBJ2-3, with D uncertain. Germline CDR1 reads SGHNT; CDR2 reads YYREEE (reference sequence). V dropped 0 bases and J dropped 1 base, with 6 bases sitting between them. The CDR3 contains 14 residues. The DNA for the CDR3 is TGTGCCAGCAGCTTGGCCGCGGGCACAGATACGCAGTATTTT. The encoded protein is CASSLAAGTDTQYF.

V gene TRBV19 combines with J gene TRBJ1-1; maybe TRBD1 (6 bases). Germline values: CDR1 LNHDA, CDR2 SQIVND (reference sequence). V was shortened by 8 bases and J by 1 base, with 14 bases between the two germline ends. The CDR3 is made up of 14 amino acids. The CDR3 DNA reads TGTGCCAGTCGAGAGGGACATCGGAACACTGAAGCTTTCTTT. Residues: CASREGHRNTEAFF.

The chain links TRBV18 to TRBJ2-3, with D perhaps TRBD1 (6 bases). The CDR3 runs 12 residues. The germline V gene encodes CDR1 KGHSH and CDR2 LQKENI. Trimming removed 6 bases from V and 5 bases from J, with 9 bases in between. The CDR3: CASSKTGDTQYF. CDR3 nucleotide sequence: TGTGCCAGCTCCAAGACAGGAGATACGCAGTATTTT.